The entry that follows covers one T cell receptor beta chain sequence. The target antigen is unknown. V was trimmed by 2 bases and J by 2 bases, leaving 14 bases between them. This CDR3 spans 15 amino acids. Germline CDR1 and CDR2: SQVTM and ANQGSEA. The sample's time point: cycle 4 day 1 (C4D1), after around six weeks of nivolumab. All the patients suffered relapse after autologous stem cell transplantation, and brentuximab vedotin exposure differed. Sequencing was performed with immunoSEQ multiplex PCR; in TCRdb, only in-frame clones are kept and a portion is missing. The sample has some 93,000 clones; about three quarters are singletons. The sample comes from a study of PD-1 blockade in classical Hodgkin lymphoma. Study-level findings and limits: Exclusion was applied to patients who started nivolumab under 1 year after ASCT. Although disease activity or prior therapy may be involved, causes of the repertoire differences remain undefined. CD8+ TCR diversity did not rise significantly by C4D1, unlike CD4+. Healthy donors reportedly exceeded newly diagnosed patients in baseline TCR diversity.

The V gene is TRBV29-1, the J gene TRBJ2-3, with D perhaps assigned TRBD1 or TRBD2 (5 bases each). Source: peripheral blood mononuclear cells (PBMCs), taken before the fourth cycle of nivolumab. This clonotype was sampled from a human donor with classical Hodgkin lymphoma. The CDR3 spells CSVERGRQYTDTQYF. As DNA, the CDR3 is TGCAGCGTTGAACGGGGCAGGCAGTACACAGATACGCAGTATTTT.